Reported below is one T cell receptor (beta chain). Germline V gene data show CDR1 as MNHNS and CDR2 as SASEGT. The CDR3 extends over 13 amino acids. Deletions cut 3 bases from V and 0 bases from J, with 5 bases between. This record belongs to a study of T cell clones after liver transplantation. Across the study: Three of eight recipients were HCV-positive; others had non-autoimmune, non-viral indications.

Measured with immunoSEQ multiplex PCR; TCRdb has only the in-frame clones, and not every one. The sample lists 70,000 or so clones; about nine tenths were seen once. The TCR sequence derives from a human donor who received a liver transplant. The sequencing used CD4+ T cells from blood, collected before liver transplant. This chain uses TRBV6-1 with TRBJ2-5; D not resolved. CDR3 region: CASSEGYQETQYF. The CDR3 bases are TGTGCCAGCAGTGAGGGCTACCAAGAGACCCAGTACTTC.